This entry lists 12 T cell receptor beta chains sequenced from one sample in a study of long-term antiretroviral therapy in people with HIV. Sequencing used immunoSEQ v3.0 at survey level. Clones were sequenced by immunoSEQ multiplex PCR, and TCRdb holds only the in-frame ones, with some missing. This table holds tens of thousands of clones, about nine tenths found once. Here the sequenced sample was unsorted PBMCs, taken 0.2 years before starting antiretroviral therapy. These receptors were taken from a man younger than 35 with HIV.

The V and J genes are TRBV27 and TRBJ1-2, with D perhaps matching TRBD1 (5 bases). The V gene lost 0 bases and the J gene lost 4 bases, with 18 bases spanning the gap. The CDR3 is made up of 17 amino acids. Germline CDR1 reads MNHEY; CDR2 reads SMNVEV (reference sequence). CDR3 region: CASSLSGLGRPFYGYTF. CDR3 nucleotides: TGTGCCAGCAGTTTATCGGGGCTTGGCAGGCCTTTCTATGGCTACACCTTC.

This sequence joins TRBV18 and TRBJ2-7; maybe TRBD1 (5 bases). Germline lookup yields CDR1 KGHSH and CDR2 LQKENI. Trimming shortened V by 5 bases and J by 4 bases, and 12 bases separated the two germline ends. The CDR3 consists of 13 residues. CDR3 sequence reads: CASSKGAIYEQYF. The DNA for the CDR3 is TGTGCCAGCTCAAAAGGGGCAATATACGAGCAGTACTTC. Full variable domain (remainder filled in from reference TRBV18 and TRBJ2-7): NAGVMQNPRHLVRRRGQEARLRCSPMKGHSHVYWYRQLPEEGLKFMVYLQKENIIDESGMPKERFSAEFPKEGPSILRIQQVVRGDSAAYFCASSKGAIYEQYFGPGTRLTVT.

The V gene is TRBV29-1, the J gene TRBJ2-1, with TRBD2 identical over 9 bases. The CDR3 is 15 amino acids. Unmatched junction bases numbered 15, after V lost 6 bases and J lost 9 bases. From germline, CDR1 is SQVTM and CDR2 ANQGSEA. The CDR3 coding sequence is TGCAGCGTAAAAGTGGCTAGCGGGGTCTGGGGTGAGCAGTTCTTC. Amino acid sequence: CSVKVASGVWGEQFF.

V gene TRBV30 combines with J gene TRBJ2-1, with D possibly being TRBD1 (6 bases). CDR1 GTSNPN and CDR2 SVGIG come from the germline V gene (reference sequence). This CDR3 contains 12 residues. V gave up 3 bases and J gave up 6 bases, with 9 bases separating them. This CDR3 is CAWSPRGNEQFF. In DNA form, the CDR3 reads TGTGCCTGGAGCCCCAGGGGCAATGAGCAGTTCTTC.

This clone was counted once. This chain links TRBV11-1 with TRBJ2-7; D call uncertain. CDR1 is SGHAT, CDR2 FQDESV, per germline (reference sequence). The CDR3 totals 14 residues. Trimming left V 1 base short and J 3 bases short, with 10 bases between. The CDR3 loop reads CASSLGMVGYEQYF. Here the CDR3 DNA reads TGTGCCAGCAGCTTAGGTATGGTGGGCTACGAGCAGTACTTC.

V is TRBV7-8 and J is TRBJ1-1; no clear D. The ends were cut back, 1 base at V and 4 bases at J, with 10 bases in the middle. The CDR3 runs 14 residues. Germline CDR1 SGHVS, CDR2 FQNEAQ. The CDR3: CASSLERFSTEAFF. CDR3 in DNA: TGTGCCAGCAGCTTAGAGAGGTTTAGCACTGAAGCTTTCTTT.

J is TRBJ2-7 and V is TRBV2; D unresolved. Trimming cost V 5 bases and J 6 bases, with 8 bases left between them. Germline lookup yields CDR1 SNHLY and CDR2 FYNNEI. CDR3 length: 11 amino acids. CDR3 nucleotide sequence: TGTGCCAGCAGTATCGGTCTCGAGCAGTACTTC. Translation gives CASSIGLEQYF.

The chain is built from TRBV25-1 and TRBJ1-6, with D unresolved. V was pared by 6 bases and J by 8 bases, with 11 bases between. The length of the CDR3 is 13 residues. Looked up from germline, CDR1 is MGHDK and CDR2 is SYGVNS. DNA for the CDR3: TGTGCCAGCAGGGGCGAGGGCGATTCACCCCTCCACTTT. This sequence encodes CASRGEGDSPLHF.

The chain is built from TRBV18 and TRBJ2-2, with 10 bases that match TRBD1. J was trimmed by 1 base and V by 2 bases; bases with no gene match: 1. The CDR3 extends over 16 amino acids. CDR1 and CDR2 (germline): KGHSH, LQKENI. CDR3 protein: CASSPRTGGNTGELFF. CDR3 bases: TGTGCCAGCTCACCAAGGACAGGGGGGAACACCGGGGAGCTGTTTTTT.

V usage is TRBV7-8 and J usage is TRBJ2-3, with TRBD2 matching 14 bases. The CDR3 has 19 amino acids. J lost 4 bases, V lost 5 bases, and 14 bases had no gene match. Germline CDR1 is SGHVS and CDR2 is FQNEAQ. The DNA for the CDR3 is TGTGCCAGCAGCCTCCAGGCGGGACTAGCGGGAGTGGGCGCAGATACGCAGTATTTT. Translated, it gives CASSLQAGLAGVGADTQYF.

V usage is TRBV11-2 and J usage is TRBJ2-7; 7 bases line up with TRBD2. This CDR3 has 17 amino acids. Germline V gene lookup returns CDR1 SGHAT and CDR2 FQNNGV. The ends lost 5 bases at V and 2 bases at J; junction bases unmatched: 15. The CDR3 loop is CASSRHPSRDYAYEQYF. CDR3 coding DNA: TGTGCCAGCAGCCGACACCCTTCGAGGGACTACGCCTACGAGCAGTACTTC.

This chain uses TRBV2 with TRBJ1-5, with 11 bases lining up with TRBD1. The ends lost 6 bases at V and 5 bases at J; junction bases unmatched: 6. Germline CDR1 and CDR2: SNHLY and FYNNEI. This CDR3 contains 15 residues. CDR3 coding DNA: TGTGCCAGCAGGGACGGGACAGGGGGATATCAGCCCCAGCATTTT. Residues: CASRDGTGGYQPQHF.